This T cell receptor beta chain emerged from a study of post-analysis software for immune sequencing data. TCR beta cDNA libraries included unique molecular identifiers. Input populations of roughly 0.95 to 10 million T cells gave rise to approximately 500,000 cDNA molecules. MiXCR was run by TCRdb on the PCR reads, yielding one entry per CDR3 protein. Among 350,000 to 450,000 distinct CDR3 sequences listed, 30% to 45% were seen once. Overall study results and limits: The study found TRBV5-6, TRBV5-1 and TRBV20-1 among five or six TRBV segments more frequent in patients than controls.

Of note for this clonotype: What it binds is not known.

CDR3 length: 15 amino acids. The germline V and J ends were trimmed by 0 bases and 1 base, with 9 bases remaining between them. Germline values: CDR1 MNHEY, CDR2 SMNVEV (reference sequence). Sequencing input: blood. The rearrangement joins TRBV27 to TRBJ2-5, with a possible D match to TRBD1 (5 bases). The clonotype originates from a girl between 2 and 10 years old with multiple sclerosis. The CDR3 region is CASSLSAGLQETQYF. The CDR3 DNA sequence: TGTGCCAGCAGTTTATCTGCAGGGCTCCAAGAGACCCAGTACTTC.